The subject of this entry is one TCR beta chain. In the source study's methods: Amplification of reference gene primers provided the estimated nucleated cell counts. The repertoire was sequenced with immunoSEQ multiplex PCR; TCRdb's copy has only in-frame clones and lacks some. D and trimming come from the DNA, and the V and J calls and clone size come from that table. The sample contains fewer than 250,000 clones, more than 85% of which appear only once. CDR3 size: 13 residues. The V end was cut by 4 bases, the J end by 4 bases, with 13 bases between. CDR1 and CDR2 from the germline V gene are GTSNPN and SVGIG (reference sequence). This entry comes from a study of blood T cell repertoires in COVID-19. Overall study context: Donors in the United States, Italy and Spain gave samples during acute or convalescent COVID-19. In each case, the material was cDNA or gDNA derived from T cells, B-cell-depleted T cells, or PBMCs.

The rearrangement uses TRBV30 and TRBJ1-1; TRBD1 is a possible D gene (6 bases). Sequencing used peripheral blood. This receptor was taken from a man younger than 45 with acute or convalescent COVID-19. The CDR3 sequence is CAWTGGLPTEAFF. The CDR3, as DNA: TGTGCCTGGACTGGGGGCCTCCCCACTGAAGCTTTCTTT. The full variable domain, its missing parts supplied by reference TRBV30 and TRBJ1-1, is SQTIHQWPATLVQPVGSPLSLECTVEGTSNPNLYWYRQAAGRGLQLLFYSVGIGQISSEVPQNLSASRPQDRQFILSSKKLLLSDSGFYLCAWTGGLPTEAFFGQGTRLTVV.